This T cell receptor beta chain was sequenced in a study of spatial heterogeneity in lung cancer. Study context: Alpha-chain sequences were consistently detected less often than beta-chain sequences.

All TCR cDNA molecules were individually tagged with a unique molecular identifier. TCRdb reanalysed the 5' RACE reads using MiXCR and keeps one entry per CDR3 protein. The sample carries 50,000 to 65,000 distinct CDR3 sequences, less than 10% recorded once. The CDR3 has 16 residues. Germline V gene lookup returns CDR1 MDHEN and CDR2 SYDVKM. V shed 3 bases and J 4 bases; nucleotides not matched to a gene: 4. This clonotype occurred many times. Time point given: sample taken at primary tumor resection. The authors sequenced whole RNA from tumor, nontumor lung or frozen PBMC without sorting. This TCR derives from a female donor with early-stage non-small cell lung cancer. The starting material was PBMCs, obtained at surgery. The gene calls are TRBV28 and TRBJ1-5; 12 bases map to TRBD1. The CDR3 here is CASSFGTGGRNQPQHF. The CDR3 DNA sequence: TGTGCCAGCAGTTTCGGGACAGGGGGCAGGAATCAGCCCCAGCATTTT.